Given below is one TCR beta chain in context. Antigen unknown. This could be a read error, since a much larger clone is one nucleotide away. The data are from a study of spatial heterogeneity in lung cancer. As for the study in general: Averaged across combinations, each unique TCR and UMI pairing appeared more than ten times in raw reads, which were uncorrected.

One entry per CDR3 protein results from TCRdb running MiXCR on the 5' RACE reads. In the table there are approximately 38,000 distinct CDR3 sequences, about 6% of which are singletons. Time point reported: sample taken at primary tumor resection. Whole RNA obtained from tumor, nontumor lung or frozen PBMC underwent sequencing without sorting. Untreated early-stage non-small cell lung cancer patients, over 55 in total, were the donors. Study conclusions and caveats: Among blood samples, ubiquitous expanded tumor TCRs appeared more at resection than at follow-up.

CDR1 and CDR2 from the germline V gene are DFQATT and SNEGSKA (reference sequence). This CDR3 has 17 amino acids. The trim removed 1 base at V and 0 bases at J, leaving 10 bases unmatched. The source material was PBMCs, sampled at surgery. This chain links TRBV20-1 with TRBJ2-3; 7 bases fit TRBD2. This clonotype was sampled from a male donor with early-stage non-small cell lung cancer. The CDR3 here is CSARAAGWLASTDTQYF. CDR3 nucleotides: TGCAGTGCTAGAGCAGCGGGGTGGCTGGCAAGCACAGATACGCAGTATTTT.